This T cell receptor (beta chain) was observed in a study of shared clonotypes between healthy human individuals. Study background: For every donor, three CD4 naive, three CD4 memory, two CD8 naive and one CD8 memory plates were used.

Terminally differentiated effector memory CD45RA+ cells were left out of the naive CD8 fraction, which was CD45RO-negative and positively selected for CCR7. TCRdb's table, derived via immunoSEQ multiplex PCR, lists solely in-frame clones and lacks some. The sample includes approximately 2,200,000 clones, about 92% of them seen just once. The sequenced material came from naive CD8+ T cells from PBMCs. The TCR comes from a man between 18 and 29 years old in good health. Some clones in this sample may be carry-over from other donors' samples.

CDR3 DNA sequence: TGTGCCAGCAGTGAAAATTGGGGACGAGGGAACACTGAAGCTTTCTTT. Amino acids: CASSENWGRGNTEAFF. V usage is TRBV6-1 and J usage is TRBJ1-1; D may be TRBD1 (5 bases). This CDR3 contains 16 residues. Germline CDR1 is MNHNS and CDR2 is SASEGT. Trimming removed 2 bases at V and 1 base at J, with 14 bases between.